Sequencing of this T cell receptor (beta chain) was carried out in a study of somatic reversion in DOCK8 deficiency (dated by TCRdb to about 2020). For the wider study: In the study, T cell receptor beta repertoires were compared across three groups: DOCK8-deficient patients, DOCK8-revertant patients and healthy volunteers. The study investigated how somatic reversion of pathogenic DOCK8 variants alters lymphocyte differentiation and function in DOCK8 deficiency. The DOCK8-deficient patients included in the study had been previously reported. Study-wide conclusions, independent of this receptor: The methods did not state, for each individual sample, whether the source material was whole blood or PBMCs.

Including cysteine and phenylalanine, the CDR3 has 11 amino acids. Solely the CDR3 DNA is kept, with 33 bases framed from the first base. This clonotype counts as hyperexpanded (1% or more). Its target antigen remains unknown. An end of the junction does not agree with germline; a read error may underlie this. The library was built by means of multiplex PCR. TRB libraries were generated by one-step amplicon PCR from approximately 0.1 ug genomic DNA using EuroClonality-NGS primers. Sequencing of the TRB amplicons was carried out on Illumina MiSeq instruments using 2 x 250 bp version 2 chemistry. The published analysis was carried out like this. IMGT/HighV-QUEST was the tool used for both primary TRB sequence analysis and V(D)J annotation. Repertoire diversity and composition were evaluated with VDJtools after removing nonfunctional clones and downsampling for comparisons between samples. The raw public reads went through TCRdb reprocessing: fastp at Q25, MiXCR clone calling, in-frame beta chains kept. Rows with a matching CDR3 protein are joined into one entry that keeps the most common DNA and genes. TCRdb, not the authors, supplied the V and J calls. This sample has 300 to 400 distinct CDR3 sequences in its table, and over 15% of those were observed once. Of the sample, 40% to 45% falls within the top ten clones.

Genomic DNA for TCR repertoire analysis was isolated either from whole blood samples or from PBMCs. The source material was peripheral blood. This receptor was taken from a human donor with DOCK8 deficiency. The V and J segments used are TRBV12-3 or TRBV12-4 and TRBJ2-7; the D gene lacks a confident call. The DNA reads as follows: TGTGCCAGCAGTGTAGCCTACGAGCAGTACTTC. This gives the protein CASSVAYEQYF.